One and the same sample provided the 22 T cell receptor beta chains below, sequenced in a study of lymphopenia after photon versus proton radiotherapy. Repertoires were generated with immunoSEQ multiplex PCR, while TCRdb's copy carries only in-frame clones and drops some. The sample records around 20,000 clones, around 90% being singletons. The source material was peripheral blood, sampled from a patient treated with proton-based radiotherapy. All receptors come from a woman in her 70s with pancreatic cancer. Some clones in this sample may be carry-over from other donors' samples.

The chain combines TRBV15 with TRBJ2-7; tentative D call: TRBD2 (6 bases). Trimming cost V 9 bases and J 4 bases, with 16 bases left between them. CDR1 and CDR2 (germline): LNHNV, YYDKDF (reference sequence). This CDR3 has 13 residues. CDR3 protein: CATGETGTYEQYF. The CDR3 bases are TGTGCCACTGGGGAGACGGGGACTTACGAGCAGTACTTC.

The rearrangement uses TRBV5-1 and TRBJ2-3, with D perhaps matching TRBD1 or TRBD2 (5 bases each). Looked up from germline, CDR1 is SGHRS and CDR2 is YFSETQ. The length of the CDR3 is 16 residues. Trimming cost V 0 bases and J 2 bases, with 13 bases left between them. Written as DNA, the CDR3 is TGCGCCAGCAGCTTGGTTGGGGGAGCAATCACAGATACGCAGTATTTT. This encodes CASSLVGGAITDTQYF.

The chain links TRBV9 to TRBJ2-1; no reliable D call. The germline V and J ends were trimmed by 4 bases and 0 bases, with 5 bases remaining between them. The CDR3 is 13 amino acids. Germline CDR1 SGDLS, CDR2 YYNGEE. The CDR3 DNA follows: TGTGCCAGCAGCCTGAGCTCCTACAATGAGCAGTTCTTC. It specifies CASSLSSYNEQFF.

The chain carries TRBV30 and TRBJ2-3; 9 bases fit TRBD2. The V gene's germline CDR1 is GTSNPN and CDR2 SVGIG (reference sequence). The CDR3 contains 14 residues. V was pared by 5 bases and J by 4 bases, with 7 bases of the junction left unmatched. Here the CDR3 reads CAWGVAGVADTQYF. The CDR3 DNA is TGTGCCTGGGGCGTAGCGGGAGTAGCAGATACGCAGTATTTT.

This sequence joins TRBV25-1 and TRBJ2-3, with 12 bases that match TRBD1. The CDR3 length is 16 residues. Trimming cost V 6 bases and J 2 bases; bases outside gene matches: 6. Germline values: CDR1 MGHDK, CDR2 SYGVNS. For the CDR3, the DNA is TGTGCCAGCAGAGTGGGACAGGGGGCCGTCACAGATACGCAGTATTTT. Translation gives CASRVGQGAVTDTQYF.

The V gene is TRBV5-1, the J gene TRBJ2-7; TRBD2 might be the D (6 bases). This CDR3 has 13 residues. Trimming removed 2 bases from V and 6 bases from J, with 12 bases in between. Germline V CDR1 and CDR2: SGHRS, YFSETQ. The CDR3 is CASSLAGFSEQYF. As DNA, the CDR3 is TGCGCCAGCAGCTTAGCGGGCTTTTCCGAGCAGTACTTC. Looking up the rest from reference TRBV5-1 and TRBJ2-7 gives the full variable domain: KAGVTQTPRYLIKTRGQQVTLSCSPISGHRSVSWYQQTPGQGLQFLFEYFSETQRNKGNFPGRFSGRQFSNSRSEMNVSTLELGDSALYLCASSLAGFSEQYFGPGTRLTVT.

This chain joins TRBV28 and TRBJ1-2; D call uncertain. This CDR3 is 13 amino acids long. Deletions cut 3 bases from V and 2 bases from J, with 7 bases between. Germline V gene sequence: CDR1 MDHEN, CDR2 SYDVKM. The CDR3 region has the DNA TGTGCCAGCAGTTTGAGGGTCAACTATGGCTACACCTTC. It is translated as CASSLRVNYGYTF.

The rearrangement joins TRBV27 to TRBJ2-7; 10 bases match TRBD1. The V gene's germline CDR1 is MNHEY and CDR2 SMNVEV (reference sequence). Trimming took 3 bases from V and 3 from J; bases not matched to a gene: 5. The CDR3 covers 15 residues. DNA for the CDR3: TGTGCCAGCAGTTTTGGGGGACAGGGGATCTACGAGCAGTACTTC. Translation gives CASSFGGQGIYEQYF.

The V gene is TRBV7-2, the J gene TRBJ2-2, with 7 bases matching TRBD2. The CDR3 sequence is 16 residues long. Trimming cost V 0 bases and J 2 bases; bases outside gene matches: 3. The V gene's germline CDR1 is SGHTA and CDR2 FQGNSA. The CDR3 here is CASSLAGGYNTGELFF. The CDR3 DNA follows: TGTGCCAGCAGCTTAGCGGGAGGGTATAACACCGGGGAGCTGTTTTTT.

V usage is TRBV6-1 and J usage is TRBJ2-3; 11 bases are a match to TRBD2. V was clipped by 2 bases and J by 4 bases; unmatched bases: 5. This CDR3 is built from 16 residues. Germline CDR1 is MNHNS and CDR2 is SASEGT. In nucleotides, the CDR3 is TGTGCCAGCAGTGAAACTAGCGGGAGTGGTGCAGATACGCAGTATTTT. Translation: CASSETSGSGADTQYF.

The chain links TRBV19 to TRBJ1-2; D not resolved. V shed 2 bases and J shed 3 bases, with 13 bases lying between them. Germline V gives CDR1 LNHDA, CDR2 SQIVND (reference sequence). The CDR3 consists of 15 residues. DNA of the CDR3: TGTGCCAGTAGTATACGGGAAAGGATCCACTATGGCTACACCTTC. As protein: CASSIRERIHYGYTF. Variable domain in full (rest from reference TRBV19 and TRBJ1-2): DGGITQSPKYLFRKEGQNVTLSCEQNLNHDAMYWYRQDPGQGLRLIYYSQIVNDFQKGDIAEGYSVSREKKESFPLTVTSAQKNPTAFYLCASSIRERIHYGYTFGSGTRLTVV.

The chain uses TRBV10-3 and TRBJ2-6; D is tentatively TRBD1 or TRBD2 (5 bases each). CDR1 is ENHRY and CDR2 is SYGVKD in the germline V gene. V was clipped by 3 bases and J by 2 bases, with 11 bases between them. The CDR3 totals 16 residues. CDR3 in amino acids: CAISDFVGAGANVLTF. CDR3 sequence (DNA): TGTGCCATCAGTGACTTCGTGGGGGCTGGGGCCAACGTCCTGACTTTC.

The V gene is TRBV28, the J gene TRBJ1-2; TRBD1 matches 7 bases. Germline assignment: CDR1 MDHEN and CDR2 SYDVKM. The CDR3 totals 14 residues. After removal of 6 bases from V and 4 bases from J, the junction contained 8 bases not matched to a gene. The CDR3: CASRTDRQIYGYTF. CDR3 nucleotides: TGTGCCAGCAGGACGGACAGGCAGATCTATGGCTACACCTTC.

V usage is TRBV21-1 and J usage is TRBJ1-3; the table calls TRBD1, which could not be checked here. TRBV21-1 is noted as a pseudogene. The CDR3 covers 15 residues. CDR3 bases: TGTGCCAGCAGCAAAGTGCCAGTCTCTGGAAACACCATATATTTT. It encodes CASSKVPVSGNTIYF.

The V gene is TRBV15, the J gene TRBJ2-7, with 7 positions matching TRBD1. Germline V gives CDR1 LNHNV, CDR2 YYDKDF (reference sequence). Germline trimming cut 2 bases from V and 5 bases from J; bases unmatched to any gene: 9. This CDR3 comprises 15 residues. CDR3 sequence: CATSRPTGVVNEQYF. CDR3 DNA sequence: TGTGCCACCAGCAGACCCACAGGGGTGGTGAACGAGCAGTACTTC.

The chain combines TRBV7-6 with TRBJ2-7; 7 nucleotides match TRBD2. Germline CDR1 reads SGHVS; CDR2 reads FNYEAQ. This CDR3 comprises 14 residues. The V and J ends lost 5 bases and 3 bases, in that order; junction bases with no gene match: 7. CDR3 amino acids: CASSRGGSNYEQYF. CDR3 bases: TGTGCCAGCAGCCGGGGCGGGAGTAACTACGAGCAGTACTTC.

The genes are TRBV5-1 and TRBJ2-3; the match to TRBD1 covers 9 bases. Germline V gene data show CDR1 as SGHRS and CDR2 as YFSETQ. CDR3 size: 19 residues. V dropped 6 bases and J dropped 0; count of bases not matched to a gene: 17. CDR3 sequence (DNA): TGCGCCAGCACTACCTCCGGGACAGGGATCCATTCAAGCACAGATACGCAGTATTTT. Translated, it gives CASTTSGTGIHSSTDTQYF.

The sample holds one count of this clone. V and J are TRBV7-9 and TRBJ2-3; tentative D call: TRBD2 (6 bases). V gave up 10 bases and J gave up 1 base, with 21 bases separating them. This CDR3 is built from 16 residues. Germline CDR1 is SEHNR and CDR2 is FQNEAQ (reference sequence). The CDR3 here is CAISTDSGARTDTQYF. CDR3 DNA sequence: TGTGCCATCTCGACCGATAGCGGAGCCCGCACAGATACGCAGTATTTT.

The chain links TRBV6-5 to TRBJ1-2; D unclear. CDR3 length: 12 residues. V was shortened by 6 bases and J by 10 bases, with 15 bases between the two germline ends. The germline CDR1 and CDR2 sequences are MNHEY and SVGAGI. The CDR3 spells CASSRAQLDYTF. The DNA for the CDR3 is TGTGCCAGCAGCCGCGCCCAGTTGGACTACACCTTC.

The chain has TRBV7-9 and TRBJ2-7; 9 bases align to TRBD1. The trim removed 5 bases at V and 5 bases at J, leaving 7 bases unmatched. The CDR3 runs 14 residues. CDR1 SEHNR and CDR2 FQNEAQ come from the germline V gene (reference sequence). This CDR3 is CASSKGQGVNEQYF. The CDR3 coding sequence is TGTGCCAGCAGCAAGGGACAGGGAGTTAACGAGCAGTACTTC.

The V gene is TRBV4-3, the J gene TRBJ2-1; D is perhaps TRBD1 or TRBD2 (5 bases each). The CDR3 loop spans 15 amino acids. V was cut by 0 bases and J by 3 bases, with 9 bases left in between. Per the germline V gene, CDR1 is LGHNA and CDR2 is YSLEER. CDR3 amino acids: CASSQDRDRYNEQFF. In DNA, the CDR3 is TGCGCCAGCAGCCAAGATCGGGACCGCTACAATGAGCAGTTCTTC.

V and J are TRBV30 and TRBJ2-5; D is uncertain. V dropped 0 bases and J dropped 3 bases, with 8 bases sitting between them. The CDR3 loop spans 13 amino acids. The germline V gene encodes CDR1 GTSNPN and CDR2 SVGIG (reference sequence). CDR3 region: CAWSVPGKETQYF. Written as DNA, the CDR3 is TGTGCCTGGAGTGTGCCGGGTAAAGAGACCCAGTACTTC.